These 19 T cell receptor beta chains share one sample of origin, sequenced in a study of control samples from healthy donors and cancer patients (dated by TCRdb to 2018 to 2021). The library was generated by the immunoSEQ multiplex PCR assay. TCRdb retrieved this table from immuneACCESS and kept in-frame rearrangements only. Not all clones are present; in checked studies, unresolved V genes account for under half, and no reason is known for the remainder. Recorded for this sample are approximately 52,000 clones; about 96% of them occurred a single time. The top ten constitute roughly 1.1% of the sample. The specimen sequenced was blood. These TCRs come from a young woman in good health.

This clone was recorded only once. This sequence joins TRBV6-5 and TRBJ1-6, with a tentative D call TRBD1 (5 bases). Deletions cut 6 bases from V and 7 bases from J, with 10 bases between. Per germline, CDR1 MNHEY and CDR2 SVGAGI. CDR3 length: 13 residues. CDR3 region: CASRRQHNSPLHF. The CDR3, as DNA: TGTGCCAGCAGACGACAGCACAATTCACCCCTCCACTTT.

The chain joins TRBV28 to TRBJ1-2; tentative D call: TRBD1 (6 bases). The CDR3 covers 13 residues. V was shortened by 5 bases and J by 8 bases, with 15 bases between the two germline ends. The V gene's germline CDR1 is MDHEN and CDR2 SYDVKM. The CDR3 spells CASSLARDRGYTF. The CDR3 coding sequence is TGTGCCAGCAGTCTAGCACGAGACAGGGGCTACACCTTC.

The rearrangement joins TRBV30 to TRBJ1-2; D ambiguous. From germline, CDR1 is GTSNPN and CDR2 SVGIG (reference sequence). With 3 bases removed from V and 5 bases from J, the gap between germline ends came to 10 bases. The CDR3 extends over 12 amino acids. CDR3 nucleotide sequence: TGTGCCTGGAGCCCCTCGCCTTATGGCTACACCTTC. Translating it yields CAWSPSPYGYTF.

In its sample, this clone was seen once. This chain connects TRBV7-9 to TRBJ2-3, with D maybe TRBD1 (5 bases). V was clipped by 5 bases and J by 5 bases, with 8 bases between them. Germline CDR1 and CDR2: SEHNR and FQNEAQ (reference sequence). This CDR3 contains 12 residues. CDR3 coding DNA: TGTGCCAGCAGCGCCCAGGGAGATACGCAGTATTTT. Encoded protein: CASSAQGDTQYF.

The chain links TRBV19 to TRBJ2-1, with a tentative D call TRBD2 (6 bases). This CDR3 has 15 amino acids. From germline, CDR1 is LNHDA and CDR2 SQIVND (reference sequence). V was clipped by 3 bases and J by 4 bases, with 13 bases between them. This CDR3 reads CASSIATRGYNEQFF. CDR3 nucleotides: TGTGCCAGTAGTATCGCGACTAGAGGTTACAATGAGCAGTTCTTC.

CDR3 sequence (DNA): TGTGCCAGCAGCGACAGTACAGGGCCCCAGCATTTT. Translation: CASSDSTGPQHF. This chain joins TRBV6-4 and TRBJ1-5; a possible D gene is TRBD1 (5 bases). Trimming stripped 6 bases from V and 9 bases from J, with 12 bases between. The CDR3 is 12 amino acids. CDR1 is MRHNA and CDR2 is SNTAGT in the germline V gene.

V gene TRBV5-1 combines with J gene TRBJ2-4; D call uncertain. V was trimmed by 1 base and J by 0 bases, leaving 14 bases between them. The CDR3 covers 17 residues. The V gene's germline CDR1 is SGHRS and CDR2 YFSETQ. CDR3 DNA: TGCGCCAGCAGCTTGTTAGGCGGTGGGCGAGCCAAAAACATTCAGTACTTC. Its protein is CASSLLGGGRAKNIQYF.

The rearrangement joins TRBV5-1 to TRBJ1-1; D is undetermined. The CDR3 sequence is 11 residues long. CDR1 SGHRS and CDR2 YFSETQ come from the germline V gene. V was clipped by 0 bases and J by 5 bases, with 2 bases between them. The CDR3 sequence is CASSLGTEAFF. The DNA of the CDR3 is TGCGCCAGCAGCTTGGGGACTGAAGCTTTCTTT.

This clone was found once. The chain is built from TRBV19 and TRBJ1-2, with a weak D call TRBD1 (6 bases). Trimming took off 3 bases at V and 4 bases at J, with 15 bases between the two ends. The CDR3 covers 15 residues. Germline V gene sequence: CDR1 LNHDA, CDR2 SQIVND (reference sequence). In DNA form, the CDR3 reads TGTGCCAGTAGTATCGGGGCAGGGGTTCGCTATGGCTACACCTTC. It is translated as CASSIGAGVRYGYTF.

V gene TRBV30 combines with J gene TRBJ2-3; no clear D. Germline-derived CDR1 and CDR2 are GTSNPN and SVGIG (reference sequence). V was clipped by 3 bases and J by 5 bases, with 3 bases between them. This CDR3 contains 10 residues. CDR3 in amino acids: CAWSQDTQYF. DNA for the CDR3: TGTGCCTGGAGCCAAGATACGCAGTATTTT.

This sequence joins TRBV27 and TRBJ2-3; 7 nucleotides line up with TRBD2. After removal of 5 bases from V and 0 bases from J, the junction contained 5 bases not matched to a gene. The CDR3 is 15 amino acids. CDR1 and CDR2 from the germline V gene are MNHEY and SMNVEV (reference sequence). For the CDR3, the DNA is TGTGCCAGCAGTAAGATTAGCGGGAGCACAGATACGCAGTATTTT. Translated: CASSKISGSTDTQYF.

The J gene is TRBJ2-5, the V gene TRBV3-1 (or the pseudogene TRBV3-2); perhaps TRBD2 as D (6 bases). The CDR3 has 15 residues. Trimming removed 7 bases from V and 2 bases from J, with 17 bases in between. Germline CDR1 reads LGHDT; CDR2 reads YNNKEL (reference sequence). The CDR3, as DNA: TGTGCCAGCATGGCGGGGACGGCCCATCAAGAGACCCAGTACTTC. It encodes CASMAGTAHQETQYF.

The rearrangement links TRBV19 to TRBJ2-2; no clear D gene. CDR1 is LNHDA and CDR2 is SQIVND in the germline V gene (reference sequence). V lost 11 bases, J lost 1 base, and 14 bases lay in between. The CDR3 is 14 amino acids. The CDR3 region is CAAAASLNTGELFF. The CDR3 DNA is TGTGCCGCCGCCGCCTCTCTGAACACCGGGGAGCTGTTTTTT.

The chain recombines TRBV10-1 with TRBJ1-3, with no clear D. The CDR3 loop spans 15 amino acids. Germline CDR1 is WNHNN and CDR2 is SYGVQD (reference sequence). V was clipped by 0 bases and J by 4 bases, with 10 bases between them. The CDR3 spells CASSESTVPGNTIYF. CDR3 bases: TGCGCCAGCAGTGAGTCGACGGTCCCGGGAAACACCATATATTTT.

A single count supports this clone. The chain is built from TRBV28 and TRBJ1-2; 7 bases fit TRBD1. Per germline, CDR1 MDHEN and CDR2 SYDVKM. The CDR3 extends over 12 amino acids. The V segment lost 5 bases and the J segment 5 bases; nucleotides outside the gene matches: 2. Here the CDR3 DNA reads TGTGCCAGCAGTCTACAGGGGTATGGCTACACCTTC. Translation: CASSLQGYGYTF.

J is TRBJ1-2 and V is TRBV28; no firm D call. Germline-derived CDR1 and CDR2 are MDHEN and SYDVKM. V lost 10 bases and J 4 bases, leaving 22 bases between the germline ends. CDR3 size: 15 residues. CDR3 residues: CATSGSAAPLYGYTF. CDR3 coding DNA: TGTGCCACCAGCGGGTCGGCAGCCCCGCTCTATGGCTACACCTTC.

The rearrangement joins TRBV28 to TRBJ1-2, with a tentative D call TRBD1 (5 bases). Germline CDR1 is MDHEN and CDR2 is SYDVKM. Trimming cost V 2 bases and J 4 bases, with 14 bases left between them. The CDR3 is 15 residues long. CDR3 residues: CASSLGGSGAYGYTF. The CDR3 DNA sequence: TGTGCCAGCAGTTTAGGCGGGAGTGGGGCCTATGGCTACACCTTC.

This chain connects TRBV5-6 to TRBJ1-2; D unclear. From germline, CDR1 is SGHDT and CDR2 YYEEEE. With 6 bases removed from V and 7 bases from J, the gap between germline ends came to 19 bases. The CDR3 contains 14 residues. The CDR3 bases are TGTGCCAGCAAAAGTTCGTGGTTGTCCTTTGGCTACACCTTC. This codes for CASKSSWLSFGYTF.

The gene calls are TRBV4-3 and TRBJ2-7, with D perhaps given as TRBD1 or TRBD2 (6 bases each). Germline CDR1 and CDR2: LGHNA and YSLEER. V shed 4 bases and J shed 0 bases, with 13 bases lying between them. The length of the CDR3 is 15 residues. The CDR3 region is CASSPTSGASYEQYF. In DNA, the CDR3 is TGCGCCAGCAGCCCCACCTCGGGGGCCTCCTACGAGCAGTACTTC.